Following are 14 T cell receptor beta chains from one sample sequenced in a study of blood T cell repertoires in COVID-19. Libraries were prepared by immunoSEQ multiplex PCR; TCRdb keeps only in-frame clonotypes and omits some of them. The profile shows just over 650,000 clones, over 80% of them singletons. The source material was peripheral blood. Receptor source: a woman between 18 and 29 years old with acute or convalescent COVID-19.

The chain employs TRBV7-9 and TRBJ1-1, with a tentative D call TRBD1 (5 bases). The ends were cut back, 6 bases at V and 8 bases at J, with 13 bases in the middle. The germline V gene has CDR1 SEHNR and CDR2 FQNEAQ (reference sequence). The CDR3 has 12 amino acids. The CDR3: CASSLWGGEAFF. The CDR3 DNA sequence: TGTGCCAGCAGTCTTTGGGGGGGAGAAGCTTTCTTT.

The chain joins TRBV6-5 to TRBJ2-7, with a possible D match to TRBD1 (6 bases). CDR1 and CDR2 (germline): MNHEY, SVGAGI. The V and J ends lost 6 bases and 3 bases respectively, with 15 bases between them. The CDR3 consists of 14 residues. This CDR3 is CASSYRDTHYEQYF. CDR3 bases: TGTGCCAGCAGCTACAGGGACACCCACTACGAGCAGTACTTC.

The chain combines TRBV7-2 with TRBJ2-3; 8 bases are shared with TRBD1. This CDR3 region has 16 residues. The V and J ends lost 5 bases and 8 bases, in that order; junction bases with no gene match: 15. Per the germline V gene, CDR1 is SGHTA and CDR2 is FQGNSA. The chain's CDR3 is CASSPPGQAYGSTQYF. CDR3 DNA: TGTGCCAGCAGCCCGCCGGGACAGGCGTATGGATCTACGCAGTATTTT.

DNA of the CDR3: TGCAGTGCTAGTCTCCGGGTACAAGAGACCCAGTACTTC. Its translation: CSASLRVQETQYF. The rearrangement uses TRBV20-1 and TRBJ2-5, with D uncertain. This CDR3 comprises 13 residues. CDR1 and CDR2 (germline): DFQATT, SNEGSKA (reference sequence). Trimming pared 3 bases from V and 2 bases from J, leaving 10 bases between.

The chain uses TRBV5-8 and TRBJ2-1, with a weak D call TRBD1 (5 bases). The CDR3 is 15 residues long. Trimming removed 0 bases at V and 3 bases at J, with 10 bases between. Germline CDR1 reads SGHTS; CDR2 reads YDEGEE. The CDR3 here is CASSLEQVDYNEQFF. Written as DNA, the CDR3 is TGTGCCAGCAGCTTGGAACAGGTCGACTACAATGAGCAGTTCTTC.

This chain joins TRBV30 and TRBJ1-2; D remains unclear. The CDR3 loop spans 12 amino acids. Germline CDR1 and CDR2: GTSNPN and SVGIG (reference sequence). Trimming removed 2 bases at V and 9 bases at J, with 13 bases between. The CDR3 nucleotides read TGTGCCTGGAGTAGAGGGCCCCGAAGCTACACCTTC. Translating it yields CAWSRGPRSYTF.

V gene TRBV28 combines with J gene TRBJ1-5; TRBD1 matches at 7 bases. This CDR3 contains 15 residues. V gave up 6 bases and J gave up 2 bases; unmatched junction bases: 7. Germline-derived CDR1 and CDR2 are MDHEN and SYDVKM. The CDR3 loop reads CASRKTGVGNQPQHF. The CDR3 nucleotides are TGTGCCAGCAGAAAAACAGGGGTGGGCAATCAGCCCCAGCATTTT.

The CDR3 bases are TGCAGCGCGCCGGGACAGGGCAACACCATATATTTT. Its translation is CSAPGQGNTIYF. This chain links TRBV29-1 with TRBJ1-3, with 9 bases matching TRBD1. The germline V gene encodes CDR1 SQVTM and CDR2 ANQGSEA. The junction had 5 bases not matched to a gene; V was cut back by 7 bases and J by 7 bases. This CDR3 is 12 amino acids long.

This clone was observed a few times. The rearrangement uses TRBV21-1 and TRBJ2-3; the table's D gene call, TRBD1, was not cross checked with the DNA. TRBV21-1 is reported as a pseudogene. This CDR3 region has 18 residues. In nucleotides, the CDR3 is TGTGCCAGCAGCCCCCAGGTTTTAGGCCGTGGTGTCACAGATACGCAGTATTTT. Translated, it gives CASSPQVLGRGVTDTQYF.

The CDR3 nucleotides are TGTGCCAGCAGCTTAGGTTTCGGCGGGGGCCTTGTTGAGCAGTACTTC. Translation gives CASSLGFGGGLVEQYF. The chain couples TRBV11-2 to TRBJ2-7; TRBD2 might be the D (7 bases). V lost 1 base to trimming and J lost 7 bases, with 20 bases between them. This CDR3 has 16 residues. Germline loops: CDR1 SGHAT, CDR2 FQNNGV.

The gene calls are TRBV24-1 and TRBJ1-2, with D possibly matching TRBD1 (5 bases). The V gene lost 5 bases and the J gene lost 4 bases, with 13 bases spanning the gap. The CDR3 is 14 amino acids. Germline values: CDR1 KGHDR, CDR2 SFDVKD. Here the CDR3 reads CATSGEGVSYGYTF. CDR3 DNA: TGTGCCACCAGTGGAGAAGGGGTCTCCTATGGCTACACCTTC.

This chain connects TRBV29-1 to TRBJ1-1; D possibly corresponds to TRBD1 (6 bases). Per germline, CDR1 SQVTM and CDR2 ANQGSEA. Deletions cut 1 base from V and 6 bases from J, with 12 bases between. The CDR3 totals 13 residues. In DNA form, the CDR3 reads TGCAGCGTTGAAGGGGGGCAGATGGCTGAAGCTTTCTTT. It is translated as CSVEGGQMAEAFF.

The CDR3 region has the DNA TGTGCCAGCAGCTTTTTGTCAGGTCCCGGGGAGCTGTTTTTT. Translating gives CASSFLSGPGELFF. This chain uses TRBV5-6 with TRBJ2-2, with D hard to call. The CDR3 covers 14 residues. Germline assignment: CDR1 SGHDT and CDR2 YYEEEE. V was pared by 2 bases and J by 6 bases, with 11 bases between.

The chain is built from TRBV5-6 and TRBJ2-2, with TRBD1 identical over 7 bases. CDR1 is SGHDT and CDR2 is YYEEEE in the germline V gene. V dropped 2 bases and J dropped 2; count of bases not matched to a gene: 3. This CDR3 has 15 residues. CDR3 residues: CASSLGTANTGELFF. DNA of the CDR3: TGTGCCAGCAGCTTAGGGACAGCCAACACCGGGGAGCTGTTTTTT.